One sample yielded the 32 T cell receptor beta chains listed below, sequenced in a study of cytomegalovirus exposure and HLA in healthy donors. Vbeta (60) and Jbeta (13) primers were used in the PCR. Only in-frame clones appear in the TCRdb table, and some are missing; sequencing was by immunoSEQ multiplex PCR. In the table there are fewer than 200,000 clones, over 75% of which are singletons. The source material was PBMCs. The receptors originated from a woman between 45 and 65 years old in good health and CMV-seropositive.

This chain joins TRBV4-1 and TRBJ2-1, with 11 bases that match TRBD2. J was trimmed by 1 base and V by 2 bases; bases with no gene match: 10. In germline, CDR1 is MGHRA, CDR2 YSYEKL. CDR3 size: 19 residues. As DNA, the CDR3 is TGCGCCAGCAGCCAAACGGCTAGCGGGAGGAGGAGGTCCTACAATGAGCAGTTCTTC. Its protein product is CASSQTASGRRRSYNEQFF.

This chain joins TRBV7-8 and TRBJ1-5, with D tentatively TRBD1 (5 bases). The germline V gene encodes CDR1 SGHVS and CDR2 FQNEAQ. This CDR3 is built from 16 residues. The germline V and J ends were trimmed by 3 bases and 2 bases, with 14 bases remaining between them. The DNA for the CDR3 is TGTGCCAGCAGCTTTTCAGTGTCGGGGGGCAATCAGCCCCAGCATTTT. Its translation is CASSFSVSGGNQPQHF.

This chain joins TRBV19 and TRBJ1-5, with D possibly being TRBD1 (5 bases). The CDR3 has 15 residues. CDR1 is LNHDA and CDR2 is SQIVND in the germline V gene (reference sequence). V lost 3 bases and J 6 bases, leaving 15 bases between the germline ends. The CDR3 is CASSIFFGGTQPQHF. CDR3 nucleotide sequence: TGTGCCAGTAGTATTTTCTTTGGGGGGACTCAGCCCCAGCATTTT. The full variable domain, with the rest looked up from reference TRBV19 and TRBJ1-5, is DGGITQSPKYLFRKEGQNVTLSCEQNLNHDAMYWYRQDPGQGLRLIYYSQIVNDFQKGDIAEGYSVSREKKESFPLTVTSAQKNPTAFYLCASSIFFGGTQPQHFGDGTRLSIL.

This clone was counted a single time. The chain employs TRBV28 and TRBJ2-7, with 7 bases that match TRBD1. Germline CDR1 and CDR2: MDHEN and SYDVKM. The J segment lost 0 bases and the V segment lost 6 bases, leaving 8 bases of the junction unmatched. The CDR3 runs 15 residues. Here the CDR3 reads CASRRTGADSYEQYF. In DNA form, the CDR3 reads TGTGCCAGCAGGCGTACAGGGGCCGACTCCTACGAGCAGTACTTC. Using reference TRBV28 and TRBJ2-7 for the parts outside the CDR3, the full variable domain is DVKVTQSSRYLVKRTGEKVFLECVQDMDHENMFWYRQDPGLGLRLIYFSYDVKMKEKGDIPEGYSVSREKKERFSLILESASTNQTSMYLCASRRTGADSYEQYFGPGTRLTVT.

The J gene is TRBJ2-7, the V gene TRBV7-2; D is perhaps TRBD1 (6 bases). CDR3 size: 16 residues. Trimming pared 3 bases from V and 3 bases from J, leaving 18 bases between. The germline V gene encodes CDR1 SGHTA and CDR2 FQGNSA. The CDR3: CASSFYAVGAGYEQYF. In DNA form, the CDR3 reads TGTGCCAGCAGCTTTTATGCCGTGGGGGCAGGCTACGAGCAGTACTTC.

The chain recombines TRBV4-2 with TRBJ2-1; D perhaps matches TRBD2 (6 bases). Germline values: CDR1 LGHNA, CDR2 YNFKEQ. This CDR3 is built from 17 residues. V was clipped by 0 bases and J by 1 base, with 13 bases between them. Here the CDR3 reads CASSQESSGTSYNEQFF. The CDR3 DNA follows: TGTGCCAGCAGCCAAGAGAGTAGCGGCACTTCCTACAATGAGCAGTTCTTC.

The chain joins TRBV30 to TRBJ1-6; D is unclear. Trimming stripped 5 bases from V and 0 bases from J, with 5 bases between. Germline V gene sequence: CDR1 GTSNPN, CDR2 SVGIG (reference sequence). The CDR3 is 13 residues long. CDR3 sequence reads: CAWESSYNSPLHF. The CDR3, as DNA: TGTGCCTGGGAGAGCTCCTATAATTCACCCCTCCACTTT.

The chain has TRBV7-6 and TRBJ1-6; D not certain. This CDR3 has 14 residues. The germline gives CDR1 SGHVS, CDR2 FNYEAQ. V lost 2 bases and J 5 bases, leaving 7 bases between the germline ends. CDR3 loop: CASSLFGDNSPLHF. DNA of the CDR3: TGTGCCAGCAGCTTATTCGGGGATAATTCACCCCTCCACTTT.

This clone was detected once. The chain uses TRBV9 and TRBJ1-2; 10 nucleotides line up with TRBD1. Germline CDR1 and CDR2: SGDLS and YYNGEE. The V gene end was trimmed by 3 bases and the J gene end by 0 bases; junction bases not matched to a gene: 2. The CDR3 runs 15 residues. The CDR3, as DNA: TGTGCCAGCAGCGCCGGGACAGGGGCTAACTATGGCTACACCTTC. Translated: CASSAGTGANYGYTF. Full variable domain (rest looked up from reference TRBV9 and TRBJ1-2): DSGVTQTPKHLITATGQRVTLRCSPRSGDLSVYWYQQSLDQGLQFLIQYYNGEERAKGNILERFSAQQFPDLHSELNLSSLELGDSALYFCASSAGTGANYGYTFGSGTRLTVV.

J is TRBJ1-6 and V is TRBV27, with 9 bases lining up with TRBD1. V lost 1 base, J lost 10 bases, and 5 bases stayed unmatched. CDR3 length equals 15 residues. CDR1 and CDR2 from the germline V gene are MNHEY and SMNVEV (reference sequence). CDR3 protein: CASSLLAGTGSPLHF. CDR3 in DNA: TGTGCCAGCAGTTTATTGGCAGGGACAGGGTCACCCCTCCACTTT.

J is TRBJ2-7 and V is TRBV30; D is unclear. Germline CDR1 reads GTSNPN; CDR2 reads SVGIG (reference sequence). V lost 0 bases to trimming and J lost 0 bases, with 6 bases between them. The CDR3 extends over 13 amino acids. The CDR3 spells CAWSVSSSYEQYF. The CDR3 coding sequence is TGTGCCTGGAGTGTTAGTTCCTCCTACGAGCAGTACTTC.

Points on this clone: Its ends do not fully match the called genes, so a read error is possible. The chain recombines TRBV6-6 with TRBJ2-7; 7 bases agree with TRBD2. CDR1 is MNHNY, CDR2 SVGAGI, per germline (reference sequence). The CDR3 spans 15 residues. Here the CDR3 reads CASSHGEGMVGRVIF. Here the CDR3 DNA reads TGTGCCAGCAGCCACGGGGAGGGGATGGTGGGTCGGGTCATCTTC.

CDR3 region: CASSPGISNLQETQYF. The CDR3 DNA reads as TGTGCCAGCAGCCCCGGGATCTCCAATCTTCAAGAGACCCAGTACTTC. The chain carries TRBV7-9 and TRBJ2-5, with TRBD2 as a possible D gene (5 bases). V lost 5 bases and J lost 2, with 18 bases in between. CDR1 and CDR2 (germline): SEHNR, FQNEAQ (reference sequence). The CDR3 runs 16 residues.

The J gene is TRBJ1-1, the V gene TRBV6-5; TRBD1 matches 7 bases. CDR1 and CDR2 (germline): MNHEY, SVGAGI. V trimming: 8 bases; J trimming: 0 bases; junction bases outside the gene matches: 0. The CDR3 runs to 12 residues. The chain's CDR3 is CASQGVNTEAFF. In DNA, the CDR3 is TGTGCCAGCCAGGGGGTGAACACTGAAGCTTTCTTT.

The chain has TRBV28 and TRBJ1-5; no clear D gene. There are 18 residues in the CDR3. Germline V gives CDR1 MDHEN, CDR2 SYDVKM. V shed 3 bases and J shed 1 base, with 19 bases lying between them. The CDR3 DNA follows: TGTGCCAGCAGTTTGCCGACCTACGCCACCGGGAGCAATCAGCCCCAGCATTTT. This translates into CASSLPTYATGSNQPQHF.

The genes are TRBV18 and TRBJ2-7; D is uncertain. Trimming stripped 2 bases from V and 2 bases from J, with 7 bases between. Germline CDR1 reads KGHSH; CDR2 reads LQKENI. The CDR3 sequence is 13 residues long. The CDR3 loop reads CASSPVSTYEQYF. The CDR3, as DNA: TGTGCCAGCTCACCAGTCAGTACCTACGAGCAGTACTTC.

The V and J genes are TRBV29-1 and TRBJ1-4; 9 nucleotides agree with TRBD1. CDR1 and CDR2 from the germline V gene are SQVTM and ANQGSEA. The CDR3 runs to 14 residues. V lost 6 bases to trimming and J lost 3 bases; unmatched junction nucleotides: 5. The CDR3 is CSVVQGAANEKLFF. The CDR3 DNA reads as TGCAGCGTCGTACAGGGGGCGGCTAATGAAAAACTGTTTTTT.

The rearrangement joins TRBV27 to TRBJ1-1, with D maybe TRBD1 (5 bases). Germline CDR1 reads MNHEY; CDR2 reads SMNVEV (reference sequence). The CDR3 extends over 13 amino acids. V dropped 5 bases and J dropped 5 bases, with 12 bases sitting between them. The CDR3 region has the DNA TGTGCCAGCAGTGACACAGGAAGGACTGAAGCTTTCTTT. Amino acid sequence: CASSDTGRTEAFF.

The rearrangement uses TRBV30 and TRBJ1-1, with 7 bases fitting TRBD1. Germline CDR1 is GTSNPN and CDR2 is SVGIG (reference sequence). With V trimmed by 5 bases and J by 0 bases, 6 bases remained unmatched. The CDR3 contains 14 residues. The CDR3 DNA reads TGTGCCTGGGGGACAGCCTCCCTGAACACTGAAGCTTTCTTT. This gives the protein CAWGTASLNTEAFF.

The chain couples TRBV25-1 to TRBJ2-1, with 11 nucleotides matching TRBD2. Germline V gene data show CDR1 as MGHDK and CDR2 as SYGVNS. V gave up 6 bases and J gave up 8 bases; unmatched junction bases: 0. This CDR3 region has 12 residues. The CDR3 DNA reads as TGTGCCAGCAGGGGACTAGCGGATGAGCAGTTCTTC. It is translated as CASRGLADEQFF.

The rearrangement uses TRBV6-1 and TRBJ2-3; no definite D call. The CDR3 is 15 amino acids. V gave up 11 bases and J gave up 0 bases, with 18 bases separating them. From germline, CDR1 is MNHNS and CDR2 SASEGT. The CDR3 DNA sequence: TGTGCCGCCTACTCCGGCGGAGACAGCACAGATACGCAGTATTTT. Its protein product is CAAYSGGDSTDTQYF.

CDR3 loop: CASTIAGGRGYTF. CDR3 DNA: TGTGCCAGTACCATAGCGGGGGGACGTGGCTACACCTTC. The chain couples TRBV19 to TRBJ1-2; weak D call: TRBD1 (5 bases). The V gene lost 7 bases and the J gene lost 7 bases, with 16 bases spanning the gap. Per the germline V gene, CDR1 is LNHDA and CDR2 is SQIVND (reference sequence). The CDR3 totals 13 residues. The full variable domain, with the rest looked up from reference TRBV19 and TRBJ1-2, is DGGITQSPKYLFRKEGQNVTLSCEQNLNHDAMYWYRQDPGQGLRLIYYSQIVNDFQKGDIAEGYSVSREKKESFPLTVTSAQKNPTAFYLCASTIAGGRGYTFGSGTRLTVV.

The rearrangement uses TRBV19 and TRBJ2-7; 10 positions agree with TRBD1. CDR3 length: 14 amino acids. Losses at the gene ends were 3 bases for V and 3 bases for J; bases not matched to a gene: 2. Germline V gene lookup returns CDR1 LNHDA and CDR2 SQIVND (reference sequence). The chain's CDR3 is CASSMGQGNYEQYF. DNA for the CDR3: TGTGCCAGTAGTATGGGACAGGGGAACTACGAGCAGTACTTC.

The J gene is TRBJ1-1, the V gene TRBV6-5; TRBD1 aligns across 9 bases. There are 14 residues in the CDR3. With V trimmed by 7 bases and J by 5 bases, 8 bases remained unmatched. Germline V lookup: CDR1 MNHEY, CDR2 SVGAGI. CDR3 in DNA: TGTGCCAGCACCTCCGGGACAGGGTATACTGAAGCTTTCTTT. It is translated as CASTSGTGYTEAFF.

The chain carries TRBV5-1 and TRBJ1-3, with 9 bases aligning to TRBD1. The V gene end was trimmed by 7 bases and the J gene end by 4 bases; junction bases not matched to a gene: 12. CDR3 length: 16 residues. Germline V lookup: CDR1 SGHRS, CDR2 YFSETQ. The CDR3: CASHRTGVLNGNTIYF. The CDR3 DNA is TGCGCCAGCCACAGGACAGGGGTTTTGAACGGAAACACCATATATTTT.

The CDR3 reads CASSRTGTGFDNQPQHF. The CDR3 bases are TGTGCCAGCAGTCGTACCGGGACAGGGTTCGACAATCAGCCCCAGCATTTT. This sequence joins TRBV7-2 and TRBJ1-5; 9 nucleotides line up with TRBD1. Germline-derived CDR1 and CDR2 are SGHTA and FQGNSA. V shed 6 bases and J 3 bases; nucleotides not matched to a gene: 12. The CDR3 has 17 residues.

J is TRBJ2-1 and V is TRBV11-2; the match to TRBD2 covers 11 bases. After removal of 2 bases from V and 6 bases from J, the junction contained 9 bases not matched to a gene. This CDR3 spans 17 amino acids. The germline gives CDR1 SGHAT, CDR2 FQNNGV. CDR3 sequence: CASSLRLAGGQSNEQFF. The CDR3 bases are TGTGCCAGCAGCTTAAGGCTAGCGGGAGGACAAAGCAATGAGCAGTTCTTC.

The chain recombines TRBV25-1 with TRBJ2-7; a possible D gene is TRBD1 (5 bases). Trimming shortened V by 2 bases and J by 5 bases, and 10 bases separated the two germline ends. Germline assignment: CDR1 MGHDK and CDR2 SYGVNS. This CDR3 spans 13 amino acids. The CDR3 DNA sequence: TGTGCCAGCAGTGAAGGGGTCAGGGACGAGCAGTACTTC. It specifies CASSEGVRDEQYF.

The CDR3 DNA follows: TGTGCCAGCAGTGAACTAGACCATCAGCCCCAGCATTTT. Encoded protein: CASSELDHQPQHF. V usage is TRBV25-1 and J usage is TRBJ1-5; D gene ambiguous. Germline lookup yields CDR1 MGHDK and CDR2 SYGVNS. V lost 2 bases and J lost 5, with 7 bases in between. This CDR3 is 13 amino acids long.

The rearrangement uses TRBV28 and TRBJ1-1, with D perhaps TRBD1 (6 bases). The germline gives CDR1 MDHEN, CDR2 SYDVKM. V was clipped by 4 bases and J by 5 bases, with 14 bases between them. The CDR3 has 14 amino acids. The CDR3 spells CASSYGGRRTEAFF. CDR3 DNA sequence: TGTGCCAGCAGTTACGGGGGGCGGAGGACTGAAGCTTTCTTT.

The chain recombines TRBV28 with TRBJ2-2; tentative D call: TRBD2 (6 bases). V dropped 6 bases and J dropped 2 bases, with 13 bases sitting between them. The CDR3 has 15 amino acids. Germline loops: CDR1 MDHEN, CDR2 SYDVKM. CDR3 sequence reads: CASRPPLANTGELFF. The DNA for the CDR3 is TGTGCCAGCAGGCCCCCACTAGCTAACACCGGGGAGCTGTTTTTT.

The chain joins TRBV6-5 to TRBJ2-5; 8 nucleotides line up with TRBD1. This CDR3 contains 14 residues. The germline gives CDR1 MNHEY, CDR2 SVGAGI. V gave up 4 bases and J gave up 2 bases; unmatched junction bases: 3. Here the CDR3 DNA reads TGTGCCAGCAGTTCCAACAGGGGGCAAGAGACCCAGTACTTC. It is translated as CASSSNRGQETQYF.